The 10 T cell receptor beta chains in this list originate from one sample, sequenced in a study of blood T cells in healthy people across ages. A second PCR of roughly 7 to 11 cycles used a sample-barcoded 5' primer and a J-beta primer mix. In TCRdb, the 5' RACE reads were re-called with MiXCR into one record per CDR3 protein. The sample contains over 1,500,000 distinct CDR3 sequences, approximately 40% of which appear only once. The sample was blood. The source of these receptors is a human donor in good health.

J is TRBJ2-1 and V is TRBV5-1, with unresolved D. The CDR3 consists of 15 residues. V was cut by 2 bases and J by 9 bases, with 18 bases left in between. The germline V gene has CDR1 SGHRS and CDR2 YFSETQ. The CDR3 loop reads CASSFGRQLCGEQFF. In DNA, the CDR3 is TGCGCCAGCAGCTTTGGCAGACAACTTTGTGGTGAGCAGTTCTTC.

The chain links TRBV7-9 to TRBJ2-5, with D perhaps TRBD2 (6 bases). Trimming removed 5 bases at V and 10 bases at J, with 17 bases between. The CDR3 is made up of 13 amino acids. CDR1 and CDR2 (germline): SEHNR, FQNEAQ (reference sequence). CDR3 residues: CASSPYPAGIQYF. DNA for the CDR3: TGTGCCAGCAGCCCATACCCGGCGGGAATCCAGTACTTC.

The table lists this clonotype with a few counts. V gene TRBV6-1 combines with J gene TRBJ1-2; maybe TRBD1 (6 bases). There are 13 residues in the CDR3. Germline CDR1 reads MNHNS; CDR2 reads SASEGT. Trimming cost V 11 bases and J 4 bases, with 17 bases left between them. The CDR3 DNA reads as TGTGCCGGGGCTCGACAGGCACCCTATGGCTACACCTTC. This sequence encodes CAGARQAPYGYTF.

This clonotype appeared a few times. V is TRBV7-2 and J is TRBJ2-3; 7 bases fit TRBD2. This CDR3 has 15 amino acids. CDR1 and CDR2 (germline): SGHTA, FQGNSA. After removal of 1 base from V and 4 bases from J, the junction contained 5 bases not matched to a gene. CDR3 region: CASSLVAGPPDTQYF. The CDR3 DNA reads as TGTGCCAGCAGCTTAGTAGCGGGTCCCCCAGATACGCAGTATTTT.

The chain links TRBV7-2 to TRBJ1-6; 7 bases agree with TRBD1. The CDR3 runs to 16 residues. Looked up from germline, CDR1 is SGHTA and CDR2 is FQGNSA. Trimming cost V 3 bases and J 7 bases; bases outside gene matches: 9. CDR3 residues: CASSFTRGEMNSPLHF. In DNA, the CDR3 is TGTGCCAGCAGCTTCACCAGGGGGGAGATGAATTCACCCCTCCACTTT.

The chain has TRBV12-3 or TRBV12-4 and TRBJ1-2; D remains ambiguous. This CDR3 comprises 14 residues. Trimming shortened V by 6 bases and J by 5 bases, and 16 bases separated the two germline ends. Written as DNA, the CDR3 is TGTGCCAGCAGCCCCCCTGGGGTCCGTTATGGCTACACCTTC. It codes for CASSPPGVRYGYTF.

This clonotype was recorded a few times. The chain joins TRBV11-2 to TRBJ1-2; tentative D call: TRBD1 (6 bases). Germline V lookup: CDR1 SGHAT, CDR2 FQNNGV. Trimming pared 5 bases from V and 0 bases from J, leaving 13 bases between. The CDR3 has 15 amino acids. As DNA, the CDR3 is TGTGCCAGCAGCCCCCGCGGGGACACTAACTATGGCTACACCTTC. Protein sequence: CASSPRGDTNYGYTF.

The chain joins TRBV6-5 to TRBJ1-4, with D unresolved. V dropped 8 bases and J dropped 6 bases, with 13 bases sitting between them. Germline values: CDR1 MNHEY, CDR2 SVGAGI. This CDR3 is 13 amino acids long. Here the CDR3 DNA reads TGTGCCAGCTCGTTCGACGGGGATGAAAAACTGTTTTTT. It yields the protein CASSFDGDEKLFF.

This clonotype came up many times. The CDR3 nucleotides are TGTGCCACCAGCCCCCGGACAGGGAGCGAGCAGTACTTC. Protein: CATSPRTGSEQYF. This rearrangement joins TRBV15 to TRBJ2-4; the match to TRBD1 covers 8 bases. The DNA matches TRBJ2-7 better at its end, which makes the J call doubtful. This CDR3 spans 13 amino acids. Germline CDR1 reads LNHNV; CDR2 reads YYDKDF (reference sequence).

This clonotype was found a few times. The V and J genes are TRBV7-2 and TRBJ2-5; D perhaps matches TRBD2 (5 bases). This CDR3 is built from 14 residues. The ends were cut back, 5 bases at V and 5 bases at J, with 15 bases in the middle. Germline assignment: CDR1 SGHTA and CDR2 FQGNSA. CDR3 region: CASSPDSGGETQYF. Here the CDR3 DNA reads TGTGCCAGCAGCCCGGATTCGGGCGGGGAGACCCAGTACTTC.